The 17 T cell receptor beta chains reported below all come from one sample, sequenced in a study of shared clonotypes between healthy human individuals. Produced via immunoSEQ multiplex PCR; TCRdb's table is partial and in-frame only. The sample consists of hundreds of thousands of clones, around 96% of them appearing once. CD45RO-negative CD8 cells positively selected for CCR7 made up the naive population, which excluded terminally differentiated effector memory CD45RA+ cells. Input material: naive CD8+ T cells sorted from blood. These receptors came from a woman younger than 45 in good health.

The V gene is TRBV9, the J gene TRBJ2-5, with D unresolved. The CDR3 covers 14 residues. Trimming cost V 5 bases and J 7 bases, with 18 bases left between them. CDR1 is SGDLS, CDR2 YYNGEE, per germline. This chain's CDR3 is CASSSDGMIGTQYF. The CDR3 nucleotides are TGTGCCAGCAGTTCCGATGGGATGATCGGGACCCAGTACTTC. Full variable domain (rest looked up from reference TRBV9 and TRBJ2-5): DSGVTQTPKHLITATGQRVTLRCSPRSGDLSVYWYQQSLDQGLQFLIQYYNGEERAKGNILERFSAQQFPDLHSELNLSSLELGDSALYFCASSSDGMIGTQYFGPGTRLLVL.

J is TRBJ1-2 and V is TRBV4-1; D is unclear. V was shortened by 0 bases and J by 3 bases, with 14 bases between the two germline ends. CDR3 size: 16 residues. The germline gives CDR1 MGHRA, CDR2 YSYEKL. The CDR3 nucleotides read TGCGCCAGCAGCCAAGATTTTCGGGCAGGCCACTATGGCTACACCTTC. Translation gives CASSQDFRAGHYGYTF.

The genes are TRBV28 and TRBJ2-7; 13 nucleotides match TRBD2. Germline CDR1 MDHEN, CDR2 SYDVKM. After removal of 6 bases from V and 5 bases from J, the junction contained 28 bases not matched to a gene. The CDR3 is made up of 22 amino acids. CDR3 amino acids: CASRWTGTSGNPGPSSGDEQYF. The DNA of the CDR3 is TGTGCCAGCAGATGGACCGGGACTAGCGGGAATCCGGGGCCTTCATCGGGGGACGAGCAGTACTTC.

The chain has TRBV6-5 and TRBJ2-3; 7 nucleotides line up with TRBD2. The germline V gene has CDR1 MNHEY and CDR2 SVGAGI. This CDR3 spans 15 amino acids. V shed 7 bases and J 7 bases; nucleotides not matched to a gene: 14. CDR3 amino acids: CASTSGLAAVYTQYF. CDR3 DNA sequence: TGTGCCAGCACTTCTGGGCTAGCGGCCGTATATACGCAGTATTTT.

V usage is TRBV6-5 and J usage is TRBJ1-3; D unresolved. The V end lost 9 bases, the J end lost 4 bases, and 7 bases lay between the germline ends. The V gene's germline CDR1 is MNHEY and CDR2 SVGAGI. This CDR3 contains 11 residues. The CDR3 DNA sequence: TGTGCCAGTTACGAGGGAAACACCATATATTTT. Translation: CASYEGNTIYF.

The rearrangement links TRBV27 to TRBJ1-1, with TRBD1 as a possible D gene (6 bases). Trimming removed 5 bases from V and 3 bases from J, with 16 bases in between. CDR3 length equals 15 residues. Germline assignment: CDR1 MNHEY and CDR2 SMNVEV (reference sequence). The CDR3 DNA sequence: TGTGCCAGCAGTCCCAGGGGAAATGGTGACACTGAAGCTTTCTTT. It encodes CASSPRGNGDTEAFF.

The rearrangement uses TRBV27 and TRBJ2-7, with D unresolved. Trimming took off 4 bases at V and 0 bases at J, with 10 bases between the two ends. The CDR3 length is 14 residues. CDR1 MNHEY and CDR2 SMNVEV come from the germline V gene (reference sequence). CDR3: CASSYSRSSYEQYF. The CDR3 DNA reads as TGTGCCAGCAGTTACAGCCGAAGCTCCTACGAGCAGTACTTC.

The chain is built from TRBV28 and TRBJ2-5; D remains ambiguous. The end of the DNA fits TRBJ2-7 better, so the J call may be wrong. Germline V gene sequence: CDR1 MDHEN, CDR2 SYDVKM. The CDR3 is 11 residues long. Here the CDR3 DNA reads TGTGCCAGCAGTTCCTCTAACGAGCAGTACTTC. The encoded protein is CASSSSNEQYF.

The rearrangement links TRBV7-9 to TRBJ2-5, with D hard to call. Trimming removed 2 bases at V and 3 bases at J, with 7 bases between. Germline assignment: CDR1 SEHNR and CDR2 FQNEAQ (reference sequence). The CDR3 length is 13 residues. Here the CDR3 DNA reads TGTGCCAGCAGCTTATCGGGTGAAGAGACCCAGTACTTC. Protein: CASSLSGEETQYF.

This chain connects TRBV5-6 to TRBJ1-2, with TRBD1 matching over 7 bases. The CDR3 has 14 residues. Germline loops: CDR1 SGHDT, CDR2 YYEEEE. Losses at the gene ends were 5 bases for V and 4 bases for J; bases not matched to a gene: 8. The CDR3: CASSFPGQPYGYTF. For the CDR3, the DNA is TGTGCCAGCAGTTTTCCGGGACAGCCCTATGGCTACACCTTC.

V gene TRBV6-5 combines with J gene TRBJ1-2; no definite D call. The CDR3 runs 14 residues. Germline V gene lookup returns CDR1 MNHEY and CDR2 SVGAGI. Deletions cut 2 bases from V and 2 bases from J, with 9 bases between. CDR3 nucleotide sequence: TGTGCCAGCAGTTACGATCCCTGGAACTATGGCTACACCTTC. This translates into CASSYDPWNYGYTF.

This chain connects TRBV7-2 to TRBJ2-1; TRBD2 is a possible D gene (6 bases). The CDR3 totals 15 residues. From germline, CDR1 is SGHTA and CDR2 FQGNSA. V lost 4 bases and J 7 bases, leaving 17 bases between the germline ends. As DNA, the CDR3 is TGTGCCAGCAGCTACCGGGACTTGAGGTTAAATGAGCAGTTCTTC. This codes for CASSYRDLRLNEQFF. The full variable domain, with the rest looked up from reference TRBV7-2 and TRBJ2-1, is GAGVSQSPSNKVTEKGKDVELRCDPISGHTALYWYRQSLGQGLEFLIYFQGNSAPDKSGLPSDRFSAERTGGSVSTLTIQRTQQEDSAVYLCASSYRDLRLNEQFFGPGTRLTVL.

The chain is built from TRBV27 and TRBJ2-7; no definite D call. The CDR3 is 15 amino acids. V was shortened by 1 base and J by 4 bases, with 14 bases between the two germline ends. The V gene's germline CDR1 is MNHEY and CDR2 SMNVEV (reference sequence). In nucleotides, the CDR3 is TGTGCCAGCAGTTTATTCGTGGCCGAATCTTACGAGCAGTACTTC. Its protein is CASSLFVAESYEQYF.

The chain combines TRBV28 with TRBJ1-5; TRBD1 matches 8 bases. This CDR3 comprises 17 residues. V dropped 6 bases and J dropped 1; count of bases not matched to a gene: 11. Germline V lookup: CDR1 MDHEN, CDR2 SYDVKM. CDR3: CASSRDSGGSSNQPQHF. The CDR3 coding sequence is TGTGCCAGCAGCCGAGATTCAGGGGGCTCGAGCAATCAGCCCCAGCATTTT.

Remarks on this clone: The same CDR3 can be traced to other DNA sequences in this sample. The rearrangement links TRBV5-4 to TRBJ1-5; perhaps TRBD1 as D (5 bases). CDR3 length: 14 residues. Germline assignment: CDR1 SGHNT and CDR2 YYREEE (reference sequence). Trimming removed 2 bases at V and 3 bases at J, with 9 bases between. Written as DNA, the CDR3 is TGTGCCAGCAGCTTTCGGGGGTCCAATCAGCCCCAGCATTTT. Amino acids: CASSFRGSNQPQHF.

As concerns this clone: One end of the junction varies from germline; a read error may be responsible. The CDR3 DNA reads as TGCGCCAGCAGTCCTCCGGCCCTCTTATTT. It specifies CASSPPALLF. This chain links TRBV23-1 with TRBJ2-3; D remains ambiguous. TRBV23-1 is reported as an ORF; its role is uncertain. The CDR3 runs to 10 residues.

A single count supports this clone. The chain is built from TRBV19 and TRBJ1-1; unclear D gene. CDR1 is LNHDA and CDR2 is SQIVND in the germline V gene (reference sequence). The CDR3 is 13 residues long. Trimming took off 9 bases at V and 4 bases at J, with 15 bases between the two ends. The CDR3 DNA follows: TGTGCCAGCCGGGAGTCCCCGGGCACTGAAGCTTTCTTT. This sequence encodes CASRESPGTEAFF.